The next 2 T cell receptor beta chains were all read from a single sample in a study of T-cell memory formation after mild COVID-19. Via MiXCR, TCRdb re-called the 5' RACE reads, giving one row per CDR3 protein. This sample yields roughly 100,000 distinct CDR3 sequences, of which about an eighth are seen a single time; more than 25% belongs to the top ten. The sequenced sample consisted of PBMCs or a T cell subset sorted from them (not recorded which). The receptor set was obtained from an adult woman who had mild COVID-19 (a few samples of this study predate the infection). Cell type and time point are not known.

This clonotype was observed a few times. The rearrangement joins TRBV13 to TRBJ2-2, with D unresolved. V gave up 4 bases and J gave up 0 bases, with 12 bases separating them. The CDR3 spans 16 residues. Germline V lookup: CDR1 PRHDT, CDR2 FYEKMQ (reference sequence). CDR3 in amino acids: CASSSLTQPNTGELFF. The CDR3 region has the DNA TGTGCCAGCAGCTCCCTGACTCAGCCGAACACCGGGGAGCTGTTTTTT.

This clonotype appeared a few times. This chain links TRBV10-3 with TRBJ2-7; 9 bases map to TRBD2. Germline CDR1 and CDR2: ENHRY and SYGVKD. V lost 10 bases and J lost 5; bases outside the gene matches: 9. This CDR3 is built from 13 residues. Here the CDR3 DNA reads TGTGCCAGCCAACCGGGACTAGCCCACGAGCAGTACTTC. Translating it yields CASQPGLAHEQYF.